One sample yielded the 25 T cell receptor beta chains listed below, sequenced in a study of response to subunit inactivated influenza vaccine. Using its own MiXCR run on the RT-PCR reads, TCRdb lists one record per CDR3 protein. Found here are 490,000 or so distinct CDR3 sequences, about 7.6% of them singletons; the top ten hold roughly 13%. Sequences were derived from PBMCs from blood, sampled around 25 months after vaccination. These receptors came from a man in his fifties or sixties who received an inactivated influenza vaccine.

The gene calls are TRBV5-1 and TRBJ2-5; D call uncertain. From germline, CDR1 is SGHRS and CDR2 YFSETQ. The CDR3 contains 14 residues. Trimming pared 4 bases from V and 0 bases from J, leaving 10 bases between. The DNA of the CDR3 is TGCGCCAGCAGCAGTTCAAACTACCAAGAGACCCAGTACTTC. It translates to CASSSSNYQETQYF. The full variable domain, its missing parts supplied by reference TRBV5-1 and TRBJ2-5, is KAGVTQTPRYLIKTRGQQVTLSCSPISGHRSVSWYQQTPGQGLQFLFEYFSETQRNKGNFPGRFSGRQFSNSRSEMNVSTLELGDSALYLCASSSSNYQETQYFGPGTRLLVL.

The genes are TRBV3-1 and TRBJ2-1, with no clear D. Germline assignment: CDR1 LGHDT and CDR2 YNNKEL (reference sequence). This CDR3 has 14 residues. V was clipped by 4 bases and J by 8 bases, with 15 bases between them. The CDR3 DNA reads TGTGCCAGCAGCCGAGGTCACGTTTTTGATGAGCAGTTCTTC. It codes for CASSRGHVFDEQFF.

This clonotype was seen a handful of times. The chain couples TRBV24-1 to TRBJ2-1, with a possible D match to TRBD2 (5 bases). The CDR3 runs to 17 residues. V lost 5 bases and J lost 0, with 16 bases in between. Looked up from germline, CDR1 is KGHDR and CDR2 is SFDVKD. The chain's CDR3 is CATSVTRGGFSYNEQFF. As DNA, the CDR3 is TGTGCCACCAGTGTAACCCGTGGAGGATTCTCCTACAATGAGCAGTTCTTC.

This clonotype was seen ten or more times. The gene calls are TRBV10-3 and TRBJ1-4; D gene unclear. V lost 10 bases and J lost 4, with 10 bases in between. Germline V gene sequence: CDR1 ENHRY, CDR2 SYGVKD. The CDR3 runs to 12 residues. This chain's CDR3 is CATQANNEKLFF. The CDR3 nucleotides read TGTGCCACCCAGGCTAATAATGAAAAACTGTTTTTT.

This clonotype was recorded at least ten times. V usage is TRBV21-1 and J usage is TRBJ2-1; TRBD2 reflects the table's D call only, with no check against the DNA. TRBV21-1 is a recognized pseudogene. CDR3 length equals 11 residues. The DNA for the CDR3 is TGTGCCAGCACATGGAGGGATGAGCAGTTCTTC. Translated: CASTWRDEQFF.

Many counts were recorded for this clonotype. The gene calls are TRBV10-3 and TRBJ1-4; D is unclear. The germline V gene has CDR1 ENHRY and CDR2 SYGVKD. V was shortened by 10 bases and J by 0 bases, with 9 bases between the two germline ends. The length of the CDR3 is 13 residues. The CDR3 sequence is CATCVATNEKLFF. CDR3 coding DNA: TGTGCCACGTGTGTTGCAACTAATGAAAAACTGTTTTTT.

The gene calls are TRBV6-2 or TRBV6-3 and TRBJ2-2, with no clear D. The V gene's germline CDR1 is MNHEY and CDR2 SVGEGT. This CDR3 region has 12 residues. Trimming cost V 8 bases and J 5 bases, with 9 bases left between them. The CDR3 nucleotides are TGTGCCAGCGGTAGGGCAACCGGGGAGCTGTTTTTT. It encodes CASGRATGELFF.

This clonotype was observed many times. The chain joins TRBV4-3 to TRBJ2-2; D tentatively reads TRBD1 or TRBD2 (6 bases each). V was clipped by 0 bases and J by 4 bases, with 12 bases between them. CDR3 size: 16 residues. Germline V CDR1 and CDR2: LGHNA, YSLEER. The CDR3, as DNA: TGCGCCAGCAGCCAAGATTGGGGGGCCGGCACCGGGGAGCTGTTTTTT. Protein sequence: CASSQDWGAGTGELFF.

The chain links TRBV28 to TRBJ2-1, with D perhaps matching TRBD2 (5 bases). Per the germline V gene, CDR1 is MDHEN and CDR2 is SYDVKM. The CDR3 is made up of 19 amino acids. Trimming cost V 1 base and J 0 bases, with 19 bases left between them. The CDR3 loop reads CASSLSFTSDGGSYNEQFF. The CDR3 nucleotides are TGTGCCAGCAGTTTATCCTTTACTTCGGACGGAGGCTCCTACAATGAGCAGTTCTTC.

This clonotype appeared many times. The chain combines TRBV10-3 with TRBJ2-3; no clear D. The CDR3 sequence is 13 residues long. In germline, CDR1 is ENHRY, CDR2 SYGVKD. Trimming pared 3 bases from V and 1 base from J, leaving 5 bases between. CDR3 residues: CAISDGGTDTQYF. The CDR3 DNA reads TGTGCCATCAGTGATGGTGGCACAGATACGCAGTATTTT.

This clonotype was found many times. The chain is built from TRBV27 and TRBJ2-7, with a possible D match to TRBD1 (5 bases). V lost 5 bases and J lost 0, with 11 bases in between. Germline CDR1 reads MNHEY; CDR2 reads SMNVEV (reference sequence). This CDR3 region has 14 residues. This chain's CDR3 is CASSATVYSYEQYF. CDR3 in DNA: TGTGCCAGCAGTGCGACAGTATACTCCTACGAGCAGTACTTC.

This clonotype was detected a few times. CDR3 DNA: TGTGCCAGCACCCGTTCGGGGGGGCGAGAGACCCAGTACTTC. Its translation is CASTRSGGRETQYF. The rearrangement joins TRBV7-8 to TRBJ2-5; 8 bases line up with TRBD2. The CDR3 contains 14 residues. Germline-derived CDR1 and CDR2 are SGHVS and FQNEAQ. V shed 7 bases and J 4 bases; nucleotides not matched to a gene: 8.

This clonotype has just a few counts. This chain links TRBV4-1 with TRBJ2-2, with 7 bases that match TRBD1. Germline V CDR1 and CDR2: MGHRA, YSYEKL. This CDR3 comprises 16 residues. V shed 0 bases and J 4 bases; nucleotides not matched to a gene: 5. DNA of the CDR3: TGCGCCAGCAGCCAAGATCTGGGACAGCCCACCGGGGAGCTGTTTTTT. It translates to CASSQDLGQPTGELFF.

This chain joins TRBV27 and TRBJ2-3; 7 bases fit TRBD1. Germline loops: CDR1 MNHEY, CDR2 SMNVEV (reference sequence). The V gene end was trimmed by 6 bases and the J gene end by 3 bases; junction bases not matched to a gene: 12. The CDR3 sequence is 16 residues long. This CDR3 is CASRLGTDTPTDTQYF. The DNA for the CDR3 is TGTGCCAGCAGGCTTGGGACAGACACCCCGACAGATACGCAGTATTTT.

The chain carries TRBV24-1 and TRBJ1-2; no definite D call. Trimming shortened V by 4 bases and J by 4 bases, and 12 bases separated the two germline ends. The CDR3 consists of 14 residues. Germline loops: CDR1 KGHDR, CDR2 SFDVKD. DNA for the CDR3: TGTGCCACCAGTGAGGCCGGGGTTTCCTATGGCTACACCTTC. This codes for CATSEAGVSYGYTF.

This clonotype has at least ten counts. The chain links TRBV12-3 or TRBV12-4 to TRBJ1-2, with D uncertain. This CDR3 has 11 residues. Deletions cut 10 bases from V and 4 bases from J, with 10 bases between. Written as DNA, the CDR3 is TGTGCCACTACCTCTATCTATGGCTACACCTTC. This sequence encodes CATTSIYGYTF.

V is TRBV5-1 and J is TRBJ2-6, with 7 bases aligning to TRBD1. This CDR3 contains 19 residues. V lost 0 bases and J lost 0; bases outside the gene matches: 9. CDR1 and CDR2 (germline): SGHRS, YFSETQ. CDR3 residues: CASSLDAGGVFSGANVLTF. The CDR3 DNA follows: TGCGCCAGCAGCTTGGATGCAGGGGGTGTGTTCTCTGGGGCCAACGTCCTGACTTTC.

This clonotype was seen many times. The CDR3 region is CASSLGDRTNIQYF. The DNA for the CDR3 is TGTGCCAGCAGCTTGGGGGACAGGACCAACATTCAGTACTTC. The chain employs TRBV5-4 and TRBJ2-4, with TRBD1 identical over 8 bases. From germline, CDR1 is SGHNT and CDR2 YYREEE (reference sequence). Trimming cost V 0 bases and J 7 bases; bases outside gene matches: 3. The CDR3 length is 14 residues.

This chain links TRBV29-1 with TRBJ2-2, with a weak D call TRBD1 (5 bases). CDR1 SQVTM and CDR2 ANQGSEA come from the germline V gene. This CDR3 is 14 amino acids long. V lost 1 base to trimming and J lost 7 bases, with 13 bases between them. CDR3 coding DNA: TGCAGCGTTGAAGTTGGGCAGGGAATCGGGGAGCTGTTTTTT. It specifies CSVEVGQGIGELFF.

V and J are TRBV7-2 and TRBJ2-3; D might be TRBD2 (5 bases). The V end lost 7 bases, the J end lost 2 bases, and 22 bases lay between the germline ends. Germline V gives CDR1 SGHTA, CDR2 FQGNSA. This CDR3 spans 17 amino acids. The CDR3, as DNA: TGTGCCAGCACTCTTGGAAGTCCCTTGAGGGTCACAGATACGCAGTATTTT. This translates into CASTLGSPLRVTDTQYF.

This clonotype is medium-sized within its sample. This chain connects TRBV18 to TRBJ2-7; 10 bases are a match to TRBD2. CDR3 size: 14 residues. CDR1 is KGHSH, CDR2 LQKENI, per germline. V lost 3 bases to trimming and J lost 6 bases; unmatched junction nucleotides: 5. The CDR3 loop is CASSPIAGGGEQYF. CDR3 nucleotides: TGTGCCAGCTCACCTATAGCGGGGGGCGGCGAGCAGTACTTC.

This clonotype was seen only a few times. The gene calls are TRBV20-1 and TRBJ2-3, with TRBD1 matching over 11 bases. The germline V gene has CDR1 DFQATT and CDR2 SNEGSKA (reference sequence). This CDR3 is 15 amino acids long. The V segment lost 3 bases and the J segment 1 base; nucleotides outside the gene matches: 3. CDR3 bases: TGCAGTGCTAGGGGACAGGGGGTTCGCACAGATACGCAGTATTTT. It translates to CSARGQGVRTDTQYF.

This clonotype was picked up a small number of times. The V and J genes are TRBV7-2 and TRBJ2-7, with 7 bases that match TRBD1. V was clipped by 5 bases and J by 10 bases; unmatched bases: 5. CDR3 length equals 11 residues. Looked up from germline, CDR1 is SGHTA and CDR2 is FQGNSA. The CDR3 protein is CASSVGQPQYF. CDR3 DNA: TGTGCCAGCAGCGTGGGACAGCCTCAGTACTTC.

This sequence joins TRBV18 and TRBJ2-7; 7 positions match TRBD1. The CDR3 length is 13 residues. Germline trimming cut 6 bases from V and 3 bases from J; bases unmatched to any gene: 5. Germline V gene sequence: CDR1 KGHSH, CDR2 LQKENI. CDR3 nucleotides: TGTGCCAGCTCGACAGGGTTGGACTACGAGCAGTACTTC. This gives the protein CASSTGLDYEQYF.

In this sample, this clonotype turned up many times. J is TRBJ2-5 and V is TRBV12-3 or TRBV12-4; 12 bases map to TRBD2. The CDR3 spans 14 residues. The V gene end was trimmed by 1 base and the J gene end by 6 bases; junction bases not matched to a gene: 0. The CDR3 DNA reads TGTGCCAGCAGTTTAGGGACTAGCGGGAAGACCCAGTACTTC. Its translation: CASSLGTSGKTQYF.